Included here is one T cell receptor beta chain sequence, with context. Sample time point: pre-treatment baseline. Each bulk PBMC sample had approximately 0.35 ug DNA loaded. Here immunoSEQ multiplex PCR was the method, and the copy in TCRdb shows in-frame clones only, minus some. The table has fewer than 16,000 clones, more than 70% seen once. This sample is drawn from a study of blood T cell dynamics during melanoma immunotherapy. The CDR3 totals 12 residues. The ends were cut back, 4 bases at V and 4 bases at J, with 7 bases in the middle. Germline values: CDR1 MNHEY, CDR2 SVGAGI. The chain has TRBV6-5 and TRBJ1-2; perhaps TRBD1 as D (5 bases). The TCR was taken from a human donor with melanoma. This sample comprised blood, obtained from a patient treated with checkpoint blockade. The CDR3 sequence: CASSSGTYGYTF. The CDR3 DNA sequence: TGTGCCAGCAGTTCAGGGACCTATGGCTACACCTTC.